This T cell receptor beta chain was captured in a study of T cells after yellow fever vaccination. CDR1 and CDR2 from the germline V gene are SGHRS and YFSETQ. There are 14 residues in the CDR3. V was shortened by 0 bases and J by 5 bases, with 8 bases between the two germline ends. The table lists this clonotype with many counts. The TCR cDNA carried a universal primer site and UMIs from 5'RACE template switching. TCRdb re-called the 5' RACE reads with MiXCR, one entry per CDR3 protein. The data hold about 75,000 distinct CDR3 sequences, with 7.3% observed a single time. This chain connects TRBV5-1 to TRBJ2-2, with TRBD1 as a possible D gene (5 bases). The TCR was taken from a man younger than 35 who received the YFV17D yellow fever vaccine. The specimen comprised CD8+ T cells sorted from PBMCs, sampled roughly 10 days after the first yellow fever vaccination. The CDR3 region is CASSLESGTGELFF. For the CDR3, the DNA is TGCGCCAGCAGCTTGGAGTCAGGGACCGGGGAGCTGTTTTTT.